The 15 T cell receptor beta chains presented below share a single source sample, sequenced in a study of blood T cell repertoires in COVID-19. Sequenced by immunoSEQ multiplex PCR; TCRdb stores in-frame clones only, minus some. The sample comprises roughly 280,000 clones, around 86% of which are singletons, and about 3.5% rests with the top ten. Specimen: peripheral blood. The source of these receptors is a man in his late teens or twenties with active or convalescent COVID-19.

The J gene is TRBJ1-4, the V gene TRBV30, with no clear D. The V end was cut by 5 bases, the J end by 3 bases, with 13 bases between. The CDR3 has 14 amino acids. The germline V gene has CDR1 GTSNPN and CDR2 SVGIG (reference sequence). The DNA of the CDR3 is TGTGCCTGGTCGCGGCAATCAGCTAATGAAAAACTGTTTTTT. This codes for CAWSRQSANEKLFF.

This clone was seen a handful of times. The chain has TRBV6-5 and TRBJ2-1, with D maybe TRBD1 (6 bases). The CDR3 contains 11 residues. Germline V CDR1 and CDR2: MNHEY, SVGAGI. The ends were cut back, 5 bases at V and 10 bases at J, with 9 bases in the middle. CDR3 nucleotides: TGTGCCAGCAGTACAGGGTTGGAGCAGTTCTTC. Encoded protein: CASSTGLEQFF.

The chain uses TRBV30 and TRBJ2-1, with D possibly being TRBD2 (6 bases). Looked up from germline, CDR1 is GTSNPN and CDR2 is SVGIG (reference sequence). Trimming pared 4 bases from V and 15 bases from J, leaving 16 bases between. The CDR3 runs 11 residues. Here the CDR3 DNA reads TGTGCCTGGATTACGGCCGGGACTCCGTTCTTC. The encoded protein is CAWITAGTPFF.

This clone was observed a single time. The chain has TRBV9 and TRBJ1-5; tentatively, D is TRBD1 (6 bases). Trimming took 4 bases from V and 3 from J, leaving 11 bases between them. Germline loops: CDR1 SGDLS, CDR2 YYNGEE. CDR3 length: 14 residues. For the CDR3, the DNA is TGTGCCAGCAGCCCACGGACAGACAATCAGCCCCAGCATTTT. Its translation: CASSPRTDNQPQHF.

The chain recombines TRBV5-6 with TRBJ1-5; 8 positions match TRBD1. The CDR3 extends over 16 amino acids. After removal of 5 bases from V and 11 bases from J, the junction contained 18 bases not matched to a gene. Germline V gives CDR1 SGHDT, CDR2 YYEEEE. In DNA form, the CDR3 reads TGTGCCAGCAGTATTACCGGGACAGGCGGTGGGAGTGCCCAGCATTTT. Translated: CASSITGTGGGSAQHF.

The V gene is TRBV5-6, the J gene TRBJ2-1; a weak D match, TRBD1 (7 bases). CDR1 and CDR2 from the germline V gene are SGHDT and YYEEEE. This CDR3 has 18 amino acids. V was shortened by 3 bases and J by 2 bases, with 21 bases between the two germline ends. CDR3 nucleotides: TGTGCCAGCAGCTCGCCTAATTCCAGGGGGGAGCCCTACAATGAGCAGTTCTTC. Its translation: CASSSPNSRGEPYNEQFF.

The chain has TRBV2 and TRBJ2-7; D is ambiguous. The length of the CDR3 is 13 residues. Trimming took 0 bases from V and 5 from J, leaving 8 bases between them. Germline CDR1 and CDR2: SNHLY and FYNNEI. CDR3 sequence: CASSEAFLHEQYF. The CDR3 nucleotides are TGTGCCAGCAGTGAAGCTTTCCTCCACGAGCAGTACTTC.

CDR3 region: CASSLYPLPQETQYF. CDR3 coding DNA: TGTGCCAGCAGCTTATATCCACTTCCCCAAGAGACCCAGTACTTC. The chain is built from TRBV7-2 and TRBJ2-5; D unclear. Looked up from germline, CDR1 is SGHTA and CDR2 is FQGNSA. The V gene lost 2 bases and the J gene lost 1 base, with 11 bases spanning the gap. The CDR3 runs to 15 residues.

The CDR3 DNA follows: TGTGCCAGCAGCTCCGGACTAGCGGGGAATACGCTTTCCTACAATGAGCAGTTCTTC. Protein product: CASSSGLAGNTLSYNEQFF. The rearrangement links TRBV6-2 or TRBV6-3 to TRBJ2-1; 12 bases line up with TRBD2. Germline assignment: CDR1 MNHEY and CDR2 SVGEGT. With V trimmed by 6 bases and J by 1 base, 13 bases remained unmatched. The CDR3 has 19 residues.

The chain is built from TRBV7-3 and TRBJ2-3, with 10 bases identical to TRBD2. From germline, CDR1 is SGHTA and CDR2 FQGTGA. J was trimmed by 4 bases and V by 3 bases; bases with no gene match: 4. The CDR3 is 15 residues long. The CDR3 spells CASSFTSGISDTQYF. The CDR3 bases are TGTGCCAGCAGCTTCACTAGCGGGATCTCAGATACGCAGTATTTT.

This chain joins TRBV24-1 and TRBJ1-2; no clear D gene. The CDR3 sequence is 14 residues long. The germline gives CDR1 KGHDR, CDR2 SFDVKD. V was clipped by 9 bases and J by 3 bases, with 16 bases between them. Written as DNA, the CDR3 is TGTGCCACCGCCCGACCCCGACTTGACTATGGCTACACCTTC. This translates into CATARPRLDYGYTF.

The chain couples TRBV5-1 to TRBJ1-6; 9 bases fit TRBD1. The CDR3 is 14 residues long. Germline CDR1 and CDR2: SGHRS and YFSETQ. V lost 9 bases, J lost 10 bases, and 11 bases stayed unmatched. The CDR3 region has the DNA TGCGCCACCAGAACCGGGACAGGGAAATCACCCCTCCACTTT. Protein sequence: CATRTGTGKSPLHF.

The chain employs TRBV7-2 and TRBJ2-7, with D tentatively TRBD2 (5 bases). The CDR3 sequence is 14 residues long. Germline assignment: CDR1 SGHTA and CDR2 FQGNSA. V was shortened by 3 bases and J by 7 bases, with 16 bases between the two germline ends. CDR3 DNA sequence: TGTGCCAGCAGCTTCCATCTACCGACGGGGGAGCAGTACTTC. Encoded protein: CASSFHLPTGEQYF.

The chain links TRBV6-5 to TRBJ1-2, with 7 bases matching TRBD1. The junction had 8 bases not matched to a gene; V was cut back by 6 bases and J by 4 bases. Germline V CDR1 and CDR2: MNHEY, SVGAGI. The CDR3 spans 14 residues. CDR3 nucleotide sequence: TGTGCCAGCAGCCGGGACAGTTCTTTCTATGGCTACACCTTC. Amino acid sequence: CASSRDSSFYGYTF.

This clone was counted a single time. This chain's CDR3 is CASSRQRDQPQHF. CDR3 coding DNA: TGTGCCAGCAGTCGGCAACGGGATCAGCCCCAGCATTTT. The chain couples TRBV6-5 to TRBJ1-5, with D unresolved. The CDR3 contains 13 residues. In germline, CDR1 is MNHEY, CDR2 SVGAGI. V was shortened by 5 bases and J by 5 bases, with 10 bases between the two germline ends.